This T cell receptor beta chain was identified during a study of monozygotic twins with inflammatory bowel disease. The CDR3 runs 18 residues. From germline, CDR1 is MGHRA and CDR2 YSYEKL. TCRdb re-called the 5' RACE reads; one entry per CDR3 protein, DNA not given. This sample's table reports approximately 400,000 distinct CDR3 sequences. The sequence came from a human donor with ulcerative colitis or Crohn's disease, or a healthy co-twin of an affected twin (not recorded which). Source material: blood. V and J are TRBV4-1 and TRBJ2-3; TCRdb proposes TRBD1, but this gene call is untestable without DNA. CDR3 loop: CASSQVLYSGTGTDTQYF.